These 4 T cell receptor beta chains came from one sample sequenced in a study of cytomegalovirus exposure and HLA in healthy donors. The study ran its PCR with 60 Vbeta and 13 Jbeta primers. This table comes from immunoSEQ multiplex PCR, and its TCRdb copy is limited to in-frame clones, with some not included. The sample holds more than 100,000 clones, about 80% seen once. Sequencing input: PBMCs. Every receptor here comes from a man aged 35 to 55 in good health and CMV-seronegative.

V and J are TRBV6-1 and TRBJ2-4; 8 bases agree with TRBD2. Germline V gene lookup returns CDR1 MNHNS and CDR2 SASEGT. V gave up 3 bases and J gave up 0 bases; unmatched junction bases: 4. This CDR3 has 16 residues. CDR3 residues: CASSDTSGLAKNIQYF. The CDR3 bases are TGTGCCAGCAGTGACACTAGCGGTTTAGCCAAAAACATTCAGTACTTC.

J is TRBJ2-2 and V is TRBV10-2, with a weak D call TRBD1 (5 bases). CDR1 and CDR2 (germline): WSHSY, SAAADI. This CDR3 region has 13 residues. With 0 bases removed from V and 6 bases from J, the gap between germline ends came to 5 bases. The CDR3: CASSESTAGELFF. The DNA of the CDR3 is TGCGCCAGCAGTGAGTCGACAGCCGGGGAGCTGTTTTTT.

CDR3 residues: CASSQGAAGESGNQPQHF. The CDR3 DNA is TGTGCCAGCAGCCAAGGGGCGGCGGGCGAGTCAGGCAATCAGCCCCAGCATTTT. The chain joins TRBV4-2 to TRBJ1-5, with D uncertain. V dropped 1 base and J dropped 2 bases, with 18 bases sitting between them. There are 18 residues in the CDR3. The V gene's germline CDR1 is LGHNA and CDR2 YNFKEQ.

The chain is built from TRBV18 and TRBJ1-1; TRBD1 is a possible D gene (5 bases). The CDR3 has 14 residues. The V gene's germline CDR1 is KGHSH and CDR2 LQKENI. V dropped 1 base and J dropped 0 bases, with 6 bases sitting between them. This CDR3 is CASSPQTVNTEAFF. Written as DNA, the CDR3 is TGTGCCAGCTCACCACAGACAGTGAACACTGAAGCTTTCTTT.